Below are 27 T cell receptor beta chains sequenced from a single sample in a study of PD-1 blockade in classical Hodgkin lymphoma. Some clones are missing from TCRdb's copy, which holds only in-frame ones; the method was immunoSEQ multiplex PCR. The table lists more than 30,000 clones, about nine tenths of them singletons, with 0.95% to 1.5% in the top ten. Described time point: newly diagnosed, previously untreated cHL patient sample. Magnetic negative selection was used to purify CD4+ T cells from thawed PBMCs. Material: CD4+ T cells from blood. The receptors were sampled from a human donor with classical Hodgkin lymphoma.

The V gene is TRBV19, the J gene TRBJ2-1, with D tentatively TRBD2 (6 bases). Deletions cut 7 bases from V and 0 bases from J, with 19 bases between. CDR3 length: 17 residues. Germline CDR1 and CDR2: LNHDA and SQIVND (reference sequence). The CDR3 DNA is TGTGCCAGTACAGTATTACCCGGGAGCGCCTCCTACAATGAGCAGTTCTTC. Encoded protein: CASTVLPGSASYNEQFF. Complete variable domain (other parts from reference TRBV19 and TRBJ2-1): DGGITQSPKYLFRKEGQNVTLSCEQNLNHDAMYWYRQDPGQGLRLIYYSQIVNDFQKGDIAEGYSVSREKKESFPLTVTSAQKNPTAFYLCASTVLPGSASYNEQFFGPGTRLTVL.

The chain has TRBV13 and TRBJ1-4; the D is unclear. CDR1 is PRHDT, CDR2 FYEKMQ, per germline (reference sequence). V lost 5 bases and J 7 bases, leaving 14 bases between the germline ends. The CDR3 covers 14 residues. The DNA of the CDR3 is TGTGCCAGCAGCCCCTATGGAGCCCTTGAAAAACTGTTTTTT. Protein sequence: CASSPYGALEKLFF.

This clone came up once. The genes are TRBV28 and TRBJ1-4; perhaps TRBD1 as D (5 bases). The CDR3 is 15 amino acids. Germline CDR1 MDHEN, CDR2 SYDVKM. V gave up 6 bases and J gave up 5 bases, with 16 bases separating them. CDR3 in DNA: TGTGCCAGCAGCACCGGGACCCCTTTAAATGAAAAACTGTTTTTT. This translates into CASSTGTPLNEKLFF.

This clone was observed once. This chain's CDR3 is CASNRTPGGRGDTQYF. CDR3 sequence (DNA): TGTGCCAGCAACCGGACGCCGGGAGGTAGGGGGGATACGCAGTATTTT. J is TRBJ2-3 and V is TRBV28; the D gene is possibly TRBD2 (7 bases). Germline V CDR1 and CDR2: MDHEN, SYDVKM. The CDR3 covers 16 residues. The V and J ends lost 7 bases and 6 bases respectively, with 23 bases between them.

V usage is TRBV10-2 and J usage is TRBJ2-7; TRBD2 matches 9 bases. Germline CDR1 and CDR2: WSHSY and SAAADI. With V trimmed by 6 bases and J by 0 bases, 3 bases remained unmatched. There are 14 residues in the CDR3. CDR3 DNA sequence: TGCGCCAGCAGGACTAGCGGTAGCTCCTACGAGCAGTACTTC. Amino acid sequence: CASRTSGSSYEQYF.

The chain uses TRBV5-1 and TRBJ2-7; 9 positions agree with TRBD1. This CDR3 is 14 amino acids long. V lost 1 base and J lost 4; bases outside the gene matches: 3. In germline, CDR1 is SGHRS, CDR2 YFSETQ. This CDR3 is CASSLTGQGYEQYF. The CDR3, as DNA: TGCGCCAGCAGCTTGACGGGACAGGGATACGAGCAGTACTTC.

The chain uses TRBV6-6 and TRBJ1-2, with D tentatively TRBD1 (5 bases). Germline V gene sequence: CDR1 MNHNY, CDR2 SVGAGI (reference sequence). There are 14 residues in the CDR3. Trimming stripped 6 bases from V and 0 bases from J, with 11 bases between. The CDR3 protein is CASSKRDSNYGYTF. The CDR3, as DNA: TGTGCCAGCAGCAAAAGGGACTCTAACTATGGCTACACCTTC.

This clone was detected a few times. The chain has TRBV7-9 and TRBJ2-1; D possibly corresponds to TRBD1 (5 bases). From germline, CDR1 is SEHNR and CDR2 FQNEAQ (reference sequence). This CDR3 has 15 residues. Deletions cut 1 base from V and 8 bases from J, with 15 bases between. CDR3 DNA: TGTGCCAGCAGCTTAGGACCGGAAGGGGTCGATGAGCAGTTCTTC. Translation: CASSLGPEGVDEQFF.

Comment on this clone: The same CDR3 can be traced to other DNA sequences in this sample. The CDR3 DNA sequence: TGTGCCAGCAGCCCTTCAGGGTCTGGAAACACCATATATTTT. It translates to CASSPSGSGNTIYF. The chain combines TRBV28 with TRBJ1-3, with a tentative D call TRBD1 (5 bases). The ends were cut back, 6 bases at V and 1 base at J, with 10 bases in the middle. The CDR3 consists of 14 residues. CDR1 is MDHEN and CDR2 is SYDVKM in the germline V gene.

This clone turned up a few times. This rearrangement joins TRBV7-9 to TRBJ2-2, with 9 positions matching TRBD1. This CDR3 has 16 residues. Germline V CDR1 and CDR2: SEHNR, FQNEAQ (reference sequence). V was clipped by 11 bases and J by 6 bases; unmatched bases: 16. The CDR3 loop is CAGNQGQGKGSGELFF. The CDR3 DNA reads TGTGCCGGCAATCAGGGACAGGGAAAAGGCTCCGGGGAGCTGTTTTTT.

The V and J genes are TRBV9 and TRBJ2-1, with 13 bases identical to TRBD2. The CDR3 has 14 amino acids. The germline CDR1 and CDR2 sequences are SGDLS and YYNGEE. J lost 7 bases, V lost 4 bases, and 2 bases had no gene match. The CDR3 DNA reads TGTGCCAGCAGCTGGACTAGCGGGAGAAATGAGCAGTTCTTC. It specifies CASSWTSGRNEQFF.

This sequence joins TRBV5-1 and TRBJ2-3; D not certain. The CDR3 runs 13 residues. The V and J ends lost 2 bases and 2 bases respectively, with 6 bases between them. Germline CDR1 and CDR2: SGHRS and YFSETQ. The CDR3 DNA reads TGCGCCAGCAGCTTCCGATCCACAGATACGCAGTATTTT. Translated: CASSFRSTDTQYF.

The V gene is TRBV5-1, the J gene TRBJ1-6, with D perhaps matching TRBD1 (5 bases). There are 20 residues in the CDR3. Germline assignment: CDR1 SGHRS and CDR2 YFSETQ. The V end lost 4 bases, the J end lost 8 bases, and 31 bases lay between the germline ends. CDR3 sequence: CASSPLGGAGALLGDSPLHF. DNA for the CDR3: TGCGCCAGCAGCCCACTCGGGGGAGCAGGCGCCCTCCTGGGGGATTCACCCCTCCACTTT.

The V and J genes are TRBV6-5 and TRBJ2-2, with D possibly TRBD2 on 6 matching bases. Trimming cost V 4 bases and J 7 bases, with 13 bases left between them. Germline V lookup: CDR1 MNHEY, CDR2 SVGAGI. This CDR3 comprises 14 residues. The CDR3 region is CASSSTRRGGELFF. The DNA of the CDR3 is TGTGCCAGCAGTTCCACCCGGCGGGGCGGGGAGCTGTTTTTT.

The J gene is TRBJ2-2, the V gene TRBV18; D may be TRBD1 (7 bases). Germline V lookup: CDR1 KGHSH, CDR2 LQKENI. This CDR3 has 16 residues. The V end lost 0 bases, the J end lost 8 bases, and 16 bases lay between the germline ends. The CDR3 nucleotides read TGTGCCAGCTCACCACCGTCCAGGGGGAGGAAAGGGGAGCTGTTTTTT. Amino acids: CASSPPSRGRKGELFF.

The genes are TRBV29-1 and TRBJ1-5; D is uncertain. In germline, CDR1 is SQVTM, CDR2 ANQGSEA. The CDR3 has 12 amino acids. Trimming removed 2 bases from V and 4 bases from J, with 6 bases in between. Written as DNA, the CDR3 is TGCAGCGTTGAATCGGGAAATCAGCCCCAGCATTTT. Protein product: CSVESGNQPQHF.

The sample holds one count of this clone. The chain couples TRBV6-5 to TRBJ2-3; D is possibly TRBD1 or TRBD2 (5 bases each). This CDR3 comprises 14 residues. Per the germline V gene, CDR1 is MNHEY and CDR2 is SVGAGI. The ends were cut back, 7 bases at V and 4 bases at J, with 15 bases in the middle. The DNA of the CDR3 is TGTGCCAGCACCCCAGAGGGGTCAGCAGATACGCAGTATTTT. Translated, it gives CASTPEGSADTQYF.

The V call is TRBV14, the J call TRBJ1-1, with 7 nucleotides matching TRBD1. V lost 4 bases and J lost 1; bases outside the gene matches: 6. Looked up from germline, CDR1 is SGHDN and CDR2 is FVKESK. The CDR3 spans 15 residues. The CDR3 here is CASSRDRVGNTEAFF. CDR3 nucleotides: TGTGCCAGCAGCCGAGACAGGGTGGGGAACACTGAAGCTTTCTTT.

V usage is TRBV5-1 and J usage is TRBJ2-1; D may be TRBD2 (6 bases). The germline V gene has CDR1 SGHRS and CDR2 YFSETQ. The CDR3 has 13 residues. V was pared by 4 bases and J by 5 bases, with 10 bases between. The CDR3 DNA sequence: TGCGCCAGCAGCCGTTCGGGGGACAATGAGCAGTTCTTC. It is translated as CASSRSGDNEQFF.

The genes are TRBV6-4 and TRBJ1-1, with D perhaps TRBD1 (5 bases). V was cut by 0 bases and J by 4 bases, with 24 bases left in between. CDR3 length: 19 amino acids. Germline V lookup: CDR1 MRHNA, CDR2 SNTAGT. CDR3 DNA sequence: TGTGCCAGCAGTGACTCGATAAAGGTACAGGCATCCGGGAGCACTGAAGCTTTCTTT. Its translation is CASSDSIKVQASGSTEAFF.

The sample holds a few counts of this clone. The J gene is TRBJ1-1, the V gene TRBV14; D unclear. CDR3 length: 13 amino acids. The V gene lost 2 bases and the J gene lost 1 base, with 5 bases spanning the gap. CDR1 and CDR2 (germline): SGHDN, FVKESK. The CDR3 region is CASSQQANTEAFF. For the CDR3, the DNA is TGTGCCAGCAGCCAACAGGCGAACACTGAAGCTTTCTTT. Using reference TRBV14 and TRBJ1-1 for the parts outside the CDR3, the full variable domain is EAGVTQFPSHSVIEKGQTVTLRCDPISGHDNLYWYRRVMGKEIKFLLHFVKESKQDESGMPNNRFLAERTGGTYSTLKVQPAELEDSGVYFCASSQQANTEAFFGQGTRLTVV.

This chain connects TRBV9 to TRBJ1-1, with 9 bases lining up with TRBD1. The germline V gene has CDR1 SGDLS and CDR2 YYNGEE. This CDR3 spans 17 amino acids. The trim removed 0 bases at V and 3 bases at J, leaving 9 bases unmatched. In DNA form, the CDR3 reads TGTGCCAGCAGCGTAGACCCCACAGGGGGCGTATACACTGAAGCTTTCTTT. Protein: CASSVDPTGGVYTEAFF.

This chain uses TRBV18 with TRBJ2-3; TRBD1 might be the D (5 bases). V was clipped by 1 base and J by 4 bases, with 15 bases between them. CDR1 is KGHSH and CDR2 is LQKENI in the germline V gene. There are 16 residues in the CDR3. The CDR3 coding sequence is TGTGCCAGCTCACCACTCAGGGATCAGCTTTCAGATACGCAGTATTTT. This translates into CASSPLRDQLSDTQYF. Based on the CDR3 plus reference TRBV18 and TRBJ2-3, the full variable domain is NAGVMQNPRHLVRRRGQEARLRCSPMKGHSHVYWYRQLPEEGLKFMVYLQKENIIDESGMPKERFSAEFPKEGPSILRIQQVVRGDSAAYFCASSPLRDQLSDTQYFGPGTRLTVL.

V is TRBV5-6 and J is TRBJ2-5, with TRBD2 matching 9 bases. Germline CDR1 reads SGHDT; CDR2 reads YYEEEE. CDR3 size: 14 residues. V lost 0 bases and J lost 5; bases outside the gene matches: 2. CDR3 coding DNA: TGTGCCAGCAGCTTGGGGACTAGCGAGGAGACCCAGTACTTC. Amino acids: CASSLGTSEETQYF.

The chain links TRBV4-1 to TRBJ1-6, with 8 bases identical to TRBD1. The junction had 3 bases not matched to a gene; V was cut back by 0 bases and J by 8 bases. The CDR3 extends over 15 amino acids. Germline assignment: CDR1 MGHRA and CDR2 YSYEKL. CDR3: CASSQDRGPDSPLHF. The CDR3 region has the DNA TGCGCCAGCAGCCAAGACAGGGGGCCGGATTCACCCCTCCACTTT.

V and J are TRBV28 and TRBJ1-2; maybe TRBD1 (5 bases). Looked up from germline, CDR1 is MDHEN and CDR2 is SYDVKM. The CDR3 is 14 residues long. V dropped 6 bases and J dropped 5 bases, with 16 bases sitting between them. CDR3 bases: TGTGCCAGCAGGCCGACTACTGGGGGATATGGCTACACCTTC. This encodes CASRPTTGGYGYTF.

J is TRBJ2-7 and V is TRBV5-1; perhaps TRBD2 as D (6 bases). The CDR3 loop spans 16 amino acids. The germline V and J ends were trimmed by 0 bases and 3 bases, with 16 bases remaining between them. In germline, CDR1 is SGHRS, CDR2 YFSETQ. The CDR3 nucleotides are TGCGCCAGCAGCTTGGAAGGTTTGGCGGGAAGCTACGAGCAGTACGTC. Translated, it gives CASSLEGLAGSYEQYV.